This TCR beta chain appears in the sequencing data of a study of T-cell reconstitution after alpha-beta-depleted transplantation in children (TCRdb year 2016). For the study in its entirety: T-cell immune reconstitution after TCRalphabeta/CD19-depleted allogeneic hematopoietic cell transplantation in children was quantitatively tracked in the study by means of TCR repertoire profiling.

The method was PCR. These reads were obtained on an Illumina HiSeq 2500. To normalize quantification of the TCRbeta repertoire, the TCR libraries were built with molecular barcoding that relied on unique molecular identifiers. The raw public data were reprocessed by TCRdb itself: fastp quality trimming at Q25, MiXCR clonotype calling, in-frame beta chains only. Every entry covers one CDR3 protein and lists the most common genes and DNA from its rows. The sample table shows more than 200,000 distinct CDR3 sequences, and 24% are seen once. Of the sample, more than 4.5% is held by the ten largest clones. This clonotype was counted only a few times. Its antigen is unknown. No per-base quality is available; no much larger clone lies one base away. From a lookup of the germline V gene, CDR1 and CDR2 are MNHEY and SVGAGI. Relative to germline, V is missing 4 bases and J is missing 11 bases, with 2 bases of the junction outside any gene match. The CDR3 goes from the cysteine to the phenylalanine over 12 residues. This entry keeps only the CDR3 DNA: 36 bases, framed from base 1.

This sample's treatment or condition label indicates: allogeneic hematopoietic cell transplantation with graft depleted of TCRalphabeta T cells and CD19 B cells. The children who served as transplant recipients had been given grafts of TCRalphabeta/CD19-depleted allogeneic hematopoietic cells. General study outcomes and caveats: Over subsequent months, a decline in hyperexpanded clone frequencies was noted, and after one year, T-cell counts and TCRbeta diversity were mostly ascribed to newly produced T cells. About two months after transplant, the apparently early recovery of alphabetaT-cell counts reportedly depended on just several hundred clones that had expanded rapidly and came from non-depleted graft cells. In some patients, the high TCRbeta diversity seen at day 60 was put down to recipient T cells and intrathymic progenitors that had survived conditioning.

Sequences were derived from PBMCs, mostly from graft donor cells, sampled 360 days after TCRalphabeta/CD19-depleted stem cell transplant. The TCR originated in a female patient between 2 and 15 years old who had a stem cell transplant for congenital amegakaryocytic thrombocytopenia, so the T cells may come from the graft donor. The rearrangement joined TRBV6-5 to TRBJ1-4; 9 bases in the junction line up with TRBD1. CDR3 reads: CASSLGQGKLFF. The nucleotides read TGTGCCAGCAGTTTAGGACAGGGGAAACTGTTTTTT.